This entry is about one T cell receptor beta chain. Using immunoSEQ multiplex PCR, the repertoire was profiled, and TCRdb retains in-frame clones only, with some absent. Found here are approximately 86,000 clones, 70% to 90% of them singletons; the top ten hold approximately 8.9%. This record comes from a study of blood T cell repertoires in COVID-19. Study overall: Material from acute and convalescent COVID-19 was sourced from the United States, Italy and Spain.

Unmatched junction bases numbered 6, after V lost 6 bases and J lost 1 base. This CDR3 has 15 amino acids. Germline V gene sequence: CDR1 SGDLS, CDR2 YYNGEE. The receptor's source is a man in his fifties or sixties with acute or convalescent COVID-19. Sequencing input: peripheral blood. The chain carries TRBV9 and TRBJ2-2; 7 bases line up with TRBD2. The CDR3 DNA sequence: TGTGCCAGCACCTGGGGGGGAGGGAACACCGGGGAGCTGTTTTTT. Protein product: CASTWGGGNTGELFF.